This T cell receptor beta chain comes out of a study of blood T cell repertoires in COVID-19. Study information: The samples span acute and convalescent COVID-19 from the United States, Italy and Spain. T cells, B-cell-depleted T cells, or PBMCs provided the cDNA or gDNA that served as material.

Trimming took 1 base from V and 9 from J, leaving 10 bases between them. The length of the CDR3 is 13 residues. Germline-derived CDR1 and CDR2 are SGHTA and FQGTGA. As originally analysed: Using reference gene primer amplification, nucleated cell counts were estimated. Sequenced by immunoSEQ multiplex PCR; TCRdb stores in-frame clones only, minus some. The V and J calls and clone size were taken over from that table, and D and trimming were inferred from the DNA. The sample records around 100,000 clones, 75% to 90% being singletons. Material: peripheral blood. The origin of this receptor is a man of 80 years or more with acute or convalescent COVID-19. The gene calls are TRBV7-3 and TRBJ1-5; D remains unclear. The CDR3 DNA sequence: TGTGCCAGCAGCTTAATGGCGGGTACGCCCCAGCATTTT. Its translation: CASSLMAGTPQHF. Using reference TRBV7-3 and TRBJ1-5 for the parts outside the CDR3, the full variable domain is GAGVSQTPSNKVTEKGKYVELRCDPISGHTALYWYRQSLGQGPEFLIYFQGTGAADDSGLPNDRFFAVRPEGSVSTLKIQRTERGDSAVYLCASSLMAGTPQHFGDGTRLSIL.